The present entry profiles one T cell receptor (beta chain) with its context. Some clones are missing from TCRdb's copy, which holds only in-frame ones; the method was immunoSEQ multiplex PCR. In the table there are 350,000 to 450,000 clones, more than 70% of which are singletons. This sample stems from a study of blood T cell repertoires in COVID-19. Turning to the study itself: From T cells, B-cell-depleted T cells, or PBMCs came the material, which was cDNA or gDNA.

CDR1 and CDR2 (germline): SGDLS, YYNGEE. The CDR3 is 16 residues long. V lost 3 bases, J lost 1 base, and 16 bases lay in between. This chain connects TRBV9 to TRBJ1-1; possibly TRBD1 for D (5 bases). Material: PBMCs or T cells enriched from blood (not recorded which). The receptor was isolated from a man in his forties in a cohort exposed to, infected with or recovered from COVID-19 (not recorded which). The DNA for the CDR3 is TGTGCCAGCAGCGCCCGAAACGTGGGGGGGAACACTGAAGCTTTCTTT. Translation: CASSARNVGGNTEAFF. The variable domain in full, completed from reference TRBV9 and TRBJ1-1, reads DSGVTQTPKHLITATGQRVTLRCSPRSGDLSVYWYQQSLDQGLQFLIQYYNGEERAKGNILERFSAQQFPDLHSELNLSSLELGDSALYFCASSARNVGGNTEAFFGQGTRLTVV.